This TCR beta chain was identified in a study of circulating CD8 cells and anti-PD-1 response in melanoma. About the research overall: Treatment was intravenous nivolumab at 3 mg/kg every 2 weeks.

Findings and caveats of the study: DNEG was most diverse; TIGIT repertoires were least diverse. Patients included both untreated and previously treated individuals.

V was pared by 2 bases and J by 4 bases, with 6 bases of the junction left unmatched. This CDR3 has 15 residues. Germline CDR1 is MNHEY and CDR2 is SVGAGI. Four subsets defined by PD-1 and/or TIGIT were sorted from live CD3+CD8+TCRalphabeta+ cells. As to this clonotype: Its cognate antigen is unknown.

Using about 15 ng of total RNA, TCR libraries were made with the QIAseq Immune Repertoire TCR panel. TCRdb fed the reads into MiXCR, producing one record per CDR3 protein. The sample has more than 1,000 distinct CDR3 sequences, approximately 6.2% seen once; the top ten hold approximately 11%. The sequence derives from a human donor with melanoma. The sample was CD8+ T cells from PBMCs, taken at baseline or after one month of anti-PD-1 therapy (not recorded which). The V gene is TRBV6-5, the J gene TRBJ2-3; the match to TRBD1 covers 7 bases. CDR3 in DNA: TGTGCCAGCAGTTACGGGGCAGGGGGTCCAGATACGCAGTATTTT. Protein: CASSYGAGGPDTQYF.